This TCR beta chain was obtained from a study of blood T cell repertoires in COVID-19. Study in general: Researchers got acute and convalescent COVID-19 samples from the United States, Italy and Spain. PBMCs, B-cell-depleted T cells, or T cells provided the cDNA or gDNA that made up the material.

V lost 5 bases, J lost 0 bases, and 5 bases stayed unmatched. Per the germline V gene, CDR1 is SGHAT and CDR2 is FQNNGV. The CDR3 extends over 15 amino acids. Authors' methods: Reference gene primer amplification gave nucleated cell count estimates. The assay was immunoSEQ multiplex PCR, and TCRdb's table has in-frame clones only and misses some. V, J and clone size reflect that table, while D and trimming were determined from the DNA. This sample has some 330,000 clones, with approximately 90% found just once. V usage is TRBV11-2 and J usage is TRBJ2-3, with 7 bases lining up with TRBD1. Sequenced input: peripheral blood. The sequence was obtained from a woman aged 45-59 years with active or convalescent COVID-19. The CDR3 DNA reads TGTGCCAGCAGCCCCCTGACAGGGAGCACAGATACGCAGTATTTT. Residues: CASSPLTGSTDTQYF.